The rows below give T cell receptor beta chains drawn from one sample of a study of T cell responses to AZD1222 COVID-19 vaccine. Sequencing used immunoSEQ multiplex PCR; TCRdb keeps in-frame clones, though not all of them. This table holds roughly 120,000 clones, more than 80% found once. This specimen was peripheral blood, taken on day 0 of AZD1222 vaccination. All receptors come from an adult in good health. Both conserved end residues are part of each CDR3. A D gene is named only where the DNA matches it firmly. The size entry is marked missing in some rows and otherwise reads once, few, many or a size class.

CDR3 length	D gene	V gene	J gene	clone size	CDR3 DNA	CDR3 protein
15	NA	TRBV27	TRBJ2-2	NA	TGTGCCAGCAGTTTATCCCCGGACATCGTCGGGGAGCTGTTTTTT	CASSLSPDIVGELFF
13	TRBD1	TRBV10-2	TRBJ1-2	NA	TGCGCCAGCAAGACAGGGGCAGGTCACGGCTACACCTTC	CASKTGAGHGYTF
18	NA	TRBV10-1	TRBJ1-6	NA	TGCGCCAGCAGTGAGTCCACTTCAGGGGCGAAGTATAATTCACCCCTCCACTTT	CASSESTSGAKYNSPLHF
14	NA	TRBV23-1	TRBJ1-3	NA	TGCGCCAGCCCCCCCAGGGGATCTGGAAACACCATATATTTT	CASPPRGSGNTIYF
16	TRBD1	TRBV14	TRBJ1-2	once	TGTGCCAGCAGCCAAGCCCCGGGACAGGGGGCCTACGGCTACACCTTC	CASSQAPGQGAYGYTF
15	NA	TRBV5-1	TRBJ2-5	NA	TGCGCCAGCAGCTCCCAGCCTCGTGGCGAAGAGACCCAGTACTTC	CASSSQPRGEETQYF
16	NA	TRBV28	TRBJ1-1	NA	TGTGCCAGCACCACCCTGCGAAGGGGGGCGATAGCTGAAGCTTTCTTT	CASTTLRRGAIAEAFF
13	NA	TRBV9	TRBJ2-2	NA	TGTGCCAGCAGTCGGGCTAACACCGGGGAGCTGTTTTTT	CASSRANTGELFF
14	TRBD1	TRBV5-1	TRBJ2-7	NA	TGCGCCAGCAGCTTAGGGGACAGGGCCTACGAGCAGTACTTC	CASSLGDRAYEQYF
15	NA	TRBV6-2/TRBV6-3	TRBJ2-3	NA	TGTGCCAGCAGCCCCACAAGGACAGAAACAGATACGCAGTATTTT	CASSPTRTETDTQYF
14	TRBD1	TRBV18	TRBJ2-7	few	TGTGCCAGCTCACCACCGGACAGGACCTACGAGCAGTACTTC	CASSPPDRTYEQYF
16	NA	TRBV10-3	TRBJ2-1	NA	TGTGCCAGCTCTCCGGGACTGAATGTGGGGTCCAATGAGCAGTTCTTC	CASSPGLNVGSNEQFF
13	NA	TRBV2	TRBJ1-1	many	TGTGCCAGCAGGATGGACAGCAACGGGCGAGCTTTCTTT	CASRMDSNGRAFF
15	NA	TRBV28	TRBJ1-6	NA	TGTGCCAGCAGCTCGCTTCAAGGGTATAATTCACCCCTCCACTTT	CASSSLQGYNSPLHF
16	TRBD1	TRBV19	TRBJ1-5	once	TGTGCCAGTAACACCCGGGACAGGGTTTTACAACAGCCCCAGCATTTT	CASNTRDRVLQQPQHF
12	NA	TRBV6-5	TRBJ1-5	NA	TGTGCCAGCAGACTGTCCCAATGGCCCCAGCATTTT	CASRLSQWPQHF
15	TRBD1	TRBV2	TRBJ1-1	NA	TGTGCTCCAGTGGAGCCCCGGACAGGGACCACTGAAGCTTTCTTT	CAPVEPRTGTTEAFF
13	NA	TRBV6-5	TRBJ1-2	once	TGTGCCAGCAGTCGCAGGGAGAACTATGGCTACACCTTC	CASSRRENYGYTF
13	NA	TRBV10-1	TRBJ1-3	NA	TGCGCCAGCAGTCCTCAGTCTGGAAACACCATATATTTT	CASSPQSGNTIYF
14	TRBD1	TRBV18	TRBJ1-3	once	TGTGCCAGCTCACCGGACAGGGCTGGGCACACCATATATTTT	CASSPDRAGHTIYF
16	TRBD1	TRBV18	TRBJ1-4	NA	TGTGCCAGCTCGCGAAACACCGGGACAGCAAATGAAAAACTGTTTTTT	CASSRNTGTANEKLFF
17	NA	TRBV7-9	TRBJ2-2	once	TGTGCCAGCACCGGGGGCCCACCCCGGGACAACACCGGGGAGCTGTTTTTT	CASTGGPPRDNTGELFF
11	NA	TRBV5-4	TRBJ2-7	NA	TGTGCCAGCAGCTTGATGGGGGAGCAGTACTTC	CASSLMGEQYF
15	NA	TRBV28	TRBJ2-3	NA	TGTGCCAGCTTCCGGGACTGGACTACGACAGATACGCAGTATTTT	CASFRDWTTTDTQYF
14	TRBD1	TRBV10-1	TRBJ2-5	few	TGCGCCAGCAGTGCGACAGGGAGACAAGAGACCCAGTACTTC	CASSATGRQETQYF
16	NA	TRBV4-1	TRBJ2-7	NA	TGCGCCAGCAGCCAGGATGCTAGCGCCAGTTACTACGAGCAGTACTTC	CASSQDASASYYEQYF
16	NA	TRBV3-1/TRBV3-2	TRBJ2-7	NA	TGTGCCAGCAGCCAAGATAAAGTGGCCGGCTCCTACGAGCAGTACTTC	CASSQDKVAGSYEQYF
15	TRBD1	TRBV7-2	TRBJ2-7	NA	TGTGCCAGCAGCTCTAAACAGGGGTCCTACTACGAGCAGTACTTC	CASSSKQGSYYEQYF
14	TRBD1	TRBV2	TRBJ1-5	NA	TGTGCCAGCAGTGCGGACAGGGGCAATCAGCCCCAGCATTTT	CASSADRGNQPQHF
16	TRBD1	TRBV30	TRBJ1-4	NA	TGTGCCTGGAGTATGAGCAGGGGGATGGCTAATGAAAAACTGTTTTTT	CAWSMSRGMANEKLFF
13	NA	TRBV18	TRBJ1-6	NA	TGTGCCAGCTCAAAGGAATATAATTCACCCCTCCACTTT	CASSKEYNSPLHF
16	TRBD2	TRBV27	TRBJ2-5	NA	TGTGCCAGCAGATCGTCGCTAGCGGGGCGACAAGAGACCCAGTACTTC	CASRSSLAGRQETQYF
12	NA	TRBV12-3/TRBV12-4	TRBJ1-4	NA	TGTGCCAGCAGTTTAGCGCCCGAAAAACTGTTTTTT	CASSLAPEKLFF
12	NA	TRBV5-1	TRBJ2-1	once	TGCGCCAGCAGCTTGAGGGGGTTTGAGCAGTTCTTC	CASSLRGFEQFF
13	TRBD1	TRBV30	TRBJ1-4	NA	TGTGCCTGGAGTGCCGGGACAGTCGAAAAACTGTTTTTT	CAWSAGTVEKLFF
13	NA	TRBV6-6	TRBJ1-1	NA	TGTGCCAGCAGTCGATCGGGGGTCACTGAAGCTTTCTTT	CASSRSGVTEAFF
13	NA	TRBV18	TRBJ1-1	NA	TGTGCCAGCTCACCACCGGGGAAGTCAGAAGCTTTCTTT	CASSPPGKSEAFF
13	NA	TRBV7-3	TRBJ2-5	NA	TGTGCCAGCAGCTTAACGACCCCGGAGACCCAGTACTTC	CASSLTTPETQYF
15	NA	TRBV1	TRBJ1-2	NA	NA	CTSSRWGRGNYGYTF
13	NA	TRBV12-3/TRBV12-4	TRBJ1-2	NA	TGTGCCAGCTCCCAATGGGCCAGCTTTGGCTACACCTTC	CASSQWASFGYTF
19	NA	TRBV5-8	TRBJ1-2	few	TGTGCCAGCAGCATTTTACGGGTGTCGGCTGGCCCCCTCTGGGATGGCTACACCTTC	CASSILRVSAGPLWDGYTF
15	NA	TRBV4-1	TRBJ2-1	NA	TGCGCCAGCAGCCAACCCGGGGCATTGGTTAATGAGCAGTTCTTC	CASSQPGALVNEQFF
16	NA	TRBV6-6	TRBJ2-3	NA	TGTGCCAGCAGGAGCCGACTCCTTGCGGACACAGATACGCAGTATTTT	CASRSRLLADTDTQYF
20	NA	TRBV21-1	TRBJ2-7	once	TGTGCCAGCAGCAAACGCCCTGGGACAGGGAGCCTCTTCTATACCTACGAGCAGTACTTC	CASSKRPGTGSLFYTYEQYF
14	NA	TRBV18	TRBJ1-1	NA	TGTGCCAGCTCGCCCGGTAATTGGAACACTGAAGCTTTCTTT	CASSPGNWNTEAFF
16	NA	TRBV7-3	TRBJ1-3	NA	TGTGCCAGCAGCTCGCAACCAGTGAGCTCTGGAAACACCATATATTTT	CASSSQPVSSGNTIYF
13	NA	TRBV3-1/TRBV3-2	TRBJ2-7	NA	TGTGCCAGCAGCCAACTCAGCTCCTACGAGCAGTACTTC	CASSQLSSYEQYF
14	NA	TRBV5-6	TRBJ1-6	NA	TGTGCCAGCAGCTTGGGGAGGACTTCAGGGCCCCTCCACTTT	CASSLGRTSGPLHF
15	NA	TRBV6-5	TRBJ2-1	NA	TGTGCCAGCAGACTAGAGCGGTTCTCCTACAATGAGCAGTTCTTC	CASRLERFSYNEQFF
16	TRBD1	TRBV11-2	TRBJ1-5	NA	TGTGCCAGCAGCTTAGTCCCGGGACAGGGGATTCAGCCCCAGCATTTT	CASSLVPGQGIQPQHF
15	TRBD1	TRBV3-1/TRBV3-2	TRBJ2-1	once	TGTGCCAGCAGCCAAGTGTCAGGGGGTGGATATGAGCAGTTCTTC	CASSQVSGGGYEQFF